The 7 T cell receptor beta chains in this list originate from one sample, sequenced in a study of T cell responses to AZD1222 COVID-19 vaccine. Generated by immunoSEQ multiplex PCR, the TCRdb table keeps only in-frame clones and is missing some. The table lists 150,000 or so clones, approximately 88% of them singletons. The input for sequencing was peripheral blood, taken on day 0 of AZD1222 vaccination. The receptors come from an adult in good health.

CDR3: CASSPGRDNSPLHF. The CDR3 DNA reads TGTGCCAGCAGCCCAGGACGGGACAATTCACCCCTCCACTTT. The chain employs TRBV7-9 and TRBJ1-6, with a tentative D call TRBD1 (5 bases). With 5 bases removed from V and 7 bases from J, the gap between germline ends came to 12 bases. Germline values: CDR1 SEHNR, CDR2 FQNEAQ (reference sequence). The CDR3 length is 14 residues.

The chain has TRBV7-8 and TRBJ2-3; either TRBD1 or TRBD2 may supply D (5 bases each). Trimming took 5 bases from V and 4 from J, leaving 22 bases between them. CDR3 size: 17 residues. Germline V lookup: CDR1 SGHVS, CDR2 FQNEAQ. The CDR3 is CASSPTGASNPPDTQYF. In DNA, the CDR3 is TGTGCCAGCAGCCCCACCGGGGCTAGCAATCCCCCAGATACGCAGTATTTT.

The chain combines TRBV6-5 with TRBJ2-7, with D perhaps TRBD1 (5 bases). V lost 8 bases and J 2 bases, leaving 13 bases between the germline ends. The CDR3 runs 13 residues. Germline V gene sequence: CDR1 MNHEY, CDR2 SVGAGI. CDR3 DNA sequence: TGTGCCAGCCGACAGCCTCCCACCTACGAGCAGTACTTC. This sequence encodes CASRQPPTYEQYF.

V usage is TRBV12-3 or TRBV12-4 and J usage is TRBJ1-2, with 9 bases identical to TRBD1. The CDR3 spans 13 residues. The V and J ends lost 10 bases and 0 bases, in that order; junction bases with no gene match: 3. This CDR3 reads CATRTGANYGYTF. CDR3 sequence (DNA): TGTGCCACCCGGACAGGGGCTAACTATGGCTACACCTTC.

The rearrangement links TRBV6-5 to TRBJ2-1; 9 bases fit TRBD1. V lost 5 bases and J lost 7; bases outside the gene matches: 9. CDR1 is MNHEY, CDR2 SVGAGI, per germline. CDR3 size: 15 residues. The CDR3 DNA sequence: TGTGCCAGCAGTCCCGGGACAGGGCTCCCGAATGAGCAGTTCTTC. As protein: CASSPGTGLPNEQFF.

The chain joins TRBV9 to TRBJ1-6; D not resolved. V lost 0 bases and J 11 bases, leaving 9 bases between the germline ends. The CDR3 consists of 13 residues. Germline values: CDR1 SGDLS, CDR2 YYNGEE. The CDR3 DNA reads TGTGCCAGCAGCGTAGGGCTTGAGGCACCCCTCCACTTT. Translating it yields CASSVGLEAPLHF.

The V and J genes are TRBV4-3 and TRBJ1-1, with a possible D match to TRBD1 (5 bases). Germline V gene sequence: CDR1 LGHNA, CDR2 YSLEER. V was cut by 0 bases and J by 1 base, with 9 bases left in between. There are 15 residues in the CDR3. The DNA for the CDR3 is TGCGCCAGCAGCCAAGATACGGGACGGAACACTGAAGCTTTCTTT. It codes for CASSQDTGRNTEAFF.